This T cell receptor (beta chain) was recorded in a study of T cell responses to AZD1222 COVID-19 vaccine. Sequencing used immunoSEQ multiplex PCR; TCRdb keeps in-frame clones, though not all of them. The data show fewer than 90,000 clones, around 83% seen once. The CDR3 sequence is 12 residues long. Germline V gives CDR1 SEHNR, CDR2 FQNEAQ (reference sequence). Trimming removed 8 bases at V and 0 bases at J, with 5 bases between. Sequencing was performed on peripheral blood, taken 28 days after the second AZD1222 dose. The rearrangement uses TRBV7-9 and TRBJ1-5; the D is unclear. This receptor was identified in an adult who received the AZD1222 COVID-19 vaccine. The CDR3 is CASQISNQPQHF. The DNA for the CDR3 is TGTGCCAGCCAGATTAGCAATCAGCCCCAGCATTTT. The full variable domain, with the rest looked up from reference TRBV7-9 and TRBJ1-5, is DTGVSQNPRHKITKRGQNVTFRCDPISEHNRLYWYRQTLGQGPEFLTYFQNEAQLEKSRLLSDRFSAERPKGSFSTLEIQRTEQGDSAMYLCASQISNQPQHFGDGTRLSIL.